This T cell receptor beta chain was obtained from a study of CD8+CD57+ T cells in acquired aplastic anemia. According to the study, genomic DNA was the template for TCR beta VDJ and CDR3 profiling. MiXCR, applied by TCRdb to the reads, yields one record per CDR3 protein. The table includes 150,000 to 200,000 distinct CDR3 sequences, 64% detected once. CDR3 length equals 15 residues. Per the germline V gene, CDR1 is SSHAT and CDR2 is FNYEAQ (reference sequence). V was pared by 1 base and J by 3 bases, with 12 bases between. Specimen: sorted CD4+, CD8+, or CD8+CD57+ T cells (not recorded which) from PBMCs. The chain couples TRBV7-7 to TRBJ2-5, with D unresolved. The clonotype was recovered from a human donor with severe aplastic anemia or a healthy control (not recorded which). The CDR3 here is CASSLGAELKETQYF. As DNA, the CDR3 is TGTGCCAGCAGCTTAGGCGCGGAGTTAAAAGAGACCCAGTACTTC.